Listed below are T cell receptor beta chains from one sample, sequenced in a study of Graves' ophthalmopathy and Graves' hyperthyroidism. One entry per CDR3 protein, called by TCRdb with MiXCR from the multiplex PCR reads. The sample has more than 550,000 distinct CDR3 sequences; 35% to 45% are singletons. The sequenced sample consisted of peripheral blood. Every receptor here comes from an adult man with Graves' ophthalmopathy. The CDR3 runs from the conserved cysteine through the conserved F or W. D genes are given only for firm matches. Clone size is not always given. Where it is, it says once, few, many or a class for expanded clones.

d_call: -
v_call: TRBV14
j_call: TRBJ2-1
clone_size: -
cdr3_aa: CASSATYEQFF
cdr3_nt: TGTGCCAGCAGTGCCACCTACGAGCAGTTCTTC

d_call: -
v_call: TRBV6-1
j_call: TRBJ1-2
clone_size: -
cdr3_aa: CASSWAQGYGYTF
cdr3_nt: TGTGCCAGCAGCTGGGCGCAGGGGTATGGCTACACCTTC

d_call: -
v_call: TRBV29-1
j_call: TRBJ1-1
clone_size: once
cdr3_aa: CSVEGADRRLKAFF
cdr3_nt: TGCAGCGTTGAAGGGGCGGACCGACGACTGAAAGCTTTCTTT

d_call: -
v_call: TRBV11-2
j_call: TRBJ1-1
clone_size: -
cdr3_aa: CASSLEFDPEAFF
cdr3_nt: TGTGCCAGCAGCTTAGAGTTTGACCCTGAAGCTTTCTTT

d_call: TRBD1
v_call: TRBV4-1
j_call: TRBJ1-6
clone_size: many
cdr3_aa: CASSQEEGAHSPLHF
cdr3_nt: TGCGCCAGCAGCCAAGAGGAGGGGGCGCATTCACCCCTCCACTTT

d_call: -
v_call: TRBV15
j_call: TRBJ1-2
clone_size: many
cdr3_aa: CATSRPDNDYGYTF
cdr3_nt: TGTGCCACCAGCAGACCTGACAATGATTATGGCTACACCTTC

d_call: -
v_call: TRBV6-5
j_call: TRBJ1-5
clone_size: few
cdr3_aa: CASSSVHRGNQPQHF
cdr3_nt: TGTGCCAGCAGTTCCGTGCACAGGGGCAATCAGCCCCAGCATTTT

d_call: TRBD1
v_call: TRBV25-1
j_call: TRBJ1-3
clone_size: -
cdr3_aa: CASSTGQDSGNTIYF
cdr3_nt: TGTGCCAGCAGTACGGGACAGGACTCTGGAAACACCATATATTTT

d_call: TRBD2
v_call: TRBV4-1
j_call: TRBJ2-5
clone_size: -
cdr3_aa: CASSQVAGGLGTQYF
cdr3_nt: TGCGCCAGCAGCCAAGTAGCGGGGGGGCTCGGTACGCAGTACTTC

d_call: -
v_call: TRBV5-1
j_call: TRBJ2-2
clone_size: -
cdr3_aa: CASSLEQDTGELFF
cdr3_nt: TGCGCCAGCAGCTTGGAACAGGACACCGGGGAGCTGTTTTTT

d_call: TRBD1
v_call: TRBV7-3
j_call: TRBJ2-6
clone_size: many
cdr3_aa: CASSISGTGSSGANVLTF
cdr3_nt: TGTGCCAGCAGCATTTCCGGGACAGGGAGTTCGGGGGCCAACGTCCTGACTTTC

d_call: TRBD1
v_call: TRBV4-1
j_call: TRBJ1-2
clone_size: -
cdr3_aa: CASSQGQAGGTGYTF
cdr3_nt: TGCGCCAGCAGCCAGGGACAGGCTGGTGGGACTGGCTACACCTTC

d_call: -
v_call: TRBV10-3
j_call: TRBJ1-2
clone_size: few
cdr3_aa: CASSYSIGPYGYTF
cdr3_nt: TGTGCCAGCAGTTACTCGATCGGCCCATATGGCTACACCTTC

d_call: -
v_call: TRBV25-1
j_call: TRBJ1-1
clone_size: -
cdr3_aa: CASIDRLNTEAFF
cdr3_nt: TGTGCCAGCATCGACCGGCTGAACACTGAAGCTTTCTTT

d_call: -
v_call: TRBV6-1
j_call: TRBJ1-5
clone_size: few
cdr3_aa: CASSYRASSDQPQHF
cdr3_nt: TGTGCCAGCAGTTACAGGGCTTCGTCGGATCAGCCCCAGCATTTT

d_call: TRBD1
v_call: TRBV20-1
j_call: TRBJ1-2
clone_size: -
cdr3_aa: CSALPMTGPDDYGYTF
cdr3_nt: TGCAGTGCTTTACCAATGACAGGGCCTGATGACTATGGCTACACCTTC

d_call: -
v_call: TRBV10-3
j_call: TRBJ2-7
clone_size: many
cdr3_aa: CAIRAFSGGDKDEQYF
cdr3_nt: TGTGCCATCAGGGCTTTCTCGGGGGGCGATAAGGACGAGCAGTACTTC

d_call: -
v_call: TRBV10-3
j_call: TRBJ2-3
clone_size: -
cdr3_aa: CAISVGESTDTQYF
cdr3_nt: TGTGCCATCAGTGTTGGAGAAAGCACAGATACGCAGTATTTT

d_call: -
v_call: TRBV10-3
j_call: TRBJ2-5
clone_size: -
cdr3_aa: CAISEIGQRQETQYF
cdr3_nt: TGTGCCATCAGTGAGATCGGGCAGCGCCAAGAGACCCAGTACTTC

d_call: -
v_call: TRBV27
j_call: TRBJ1-2
clone_size: -
cdr3_aa: CASRSMSGSGYTF
cdr3_nt: TGTGCCAGCAGGAGCATGTCAGGGAGTGGCTACACCTTC

d_call: -
v_call: TRBV7-2
j_call: TRBJ2-5
clone_size: many
cdr3_aa: CASTHGAAQETQYF
cdr3_nt: TGTGCCAGCACTCACGGGGCGGCTCAAGAGACCCAGTACTTC

d_call: TRBD2
v_call: TRBV9
j_call: TRBJ2-7
clone_size: once
cdr3_aa: CASSVVTGGPYEQYF
cdr3_nt: TGTGCCAGCAGCGTAGTAACGGGAGGGCCTTACGAGCAGTACTTC